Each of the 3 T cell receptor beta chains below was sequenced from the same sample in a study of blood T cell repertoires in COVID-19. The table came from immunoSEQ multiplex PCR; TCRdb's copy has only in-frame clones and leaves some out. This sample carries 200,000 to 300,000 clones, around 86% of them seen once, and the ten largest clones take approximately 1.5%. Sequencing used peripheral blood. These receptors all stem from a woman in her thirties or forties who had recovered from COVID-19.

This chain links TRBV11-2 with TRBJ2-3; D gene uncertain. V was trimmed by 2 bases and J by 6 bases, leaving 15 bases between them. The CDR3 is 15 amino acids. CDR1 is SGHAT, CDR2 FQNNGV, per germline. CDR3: CASSLHSIAVDTQYF. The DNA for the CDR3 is TGTGCCAGCAGCTTACATTCCATTGCAGTGGATACGCAGTATTTT.

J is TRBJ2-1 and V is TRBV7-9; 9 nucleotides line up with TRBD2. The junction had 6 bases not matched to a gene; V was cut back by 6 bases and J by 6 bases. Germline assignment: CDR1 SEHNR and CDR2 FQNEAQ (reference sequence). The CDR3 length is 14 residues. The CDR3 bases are TGTGCCAGCAGTGGCGGGGGGGCAAGCAATGAGCAGTTCTTC. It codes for CASSGGGASNEQFF.

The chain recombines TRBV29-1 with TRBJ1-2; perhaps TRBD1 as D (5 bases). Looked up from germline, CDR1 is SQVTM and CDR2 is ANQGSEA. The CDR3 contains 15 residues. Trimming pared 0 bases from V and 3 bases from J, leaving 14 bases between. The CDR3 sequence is CSVEDRAAPYYGYTF. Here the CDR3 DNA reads TGCAGCGTTGAAGACAGGGCCGCACCCTACTATGGCTACACCTTC.